This T cell receptor beta chain was found in a study of CD8 T cells in Susac syndrome. RNA totalling roughly 0.5 to 1 ug underwent reverse transcription with random hexamers. The method of amplification for TCR beta CDR3 was immunoSEQ multiplex PCR, covering 54 Vbeta and 13 Jbeta. Using its own MiXCR run on the immunoSEQ multiplex PCR reads, TCRdb lists one record per CDR3 protein. The data contain more than 65,000 distinct CDR3 sequences, 95% of them singletons. CD8+ and CD4+ T cells circulating in blood were sequenced for TCR beta. TEMRA cells were FACS-enriched and CD8+ and CD4+ T cells negatively isolated. Sequenced sample: CD8+ T cells from PBMCs. This receptor was obtained from a human donor in good health.

The CDR3 DNA follows: TGCAGCGTTGAATACCAGGGTGGAGGCGATACGCAGTATTTT. It encodes CSVEYQGGGDTQYF. The rearrangement joins TRBV29-1 to TRBJ2-3; the D gene could be TRBD1 or TRBD2 (5 bases each). Germline CDR1 SQVTM, CDR2 ANQGSEA. The CDR3 is made up of 14 amino acids. V lost 2 bases to trimming and J lost 6 bases, with 15 bases between them.